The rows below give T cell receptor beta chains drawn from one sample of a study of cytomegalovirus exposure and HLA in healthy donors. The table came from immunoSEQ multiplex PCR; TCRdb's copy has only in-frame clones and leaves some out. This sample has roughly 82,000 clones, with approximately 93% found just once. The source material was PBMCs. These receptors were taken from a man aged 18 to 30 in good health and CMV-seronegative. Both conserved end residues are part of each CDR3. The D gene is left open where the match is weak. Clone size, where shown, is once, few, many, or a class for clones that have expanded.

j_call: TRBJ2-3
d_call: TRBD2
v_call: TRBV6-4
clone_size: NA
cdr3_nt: TGTGCCAGCCGACGACTAGCGGGGAGCACAGATACGCAGTATTTT
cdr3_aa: CASRRLAGSTDTQYF

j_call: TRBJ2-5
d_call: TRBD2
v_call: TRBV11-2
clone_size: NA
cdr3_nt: TGTGCCAGCAGCCCTCGTAGCGGGAAAGTAGAGACCCAGTACTTC
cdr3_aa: CASSPRSGKVETQYF

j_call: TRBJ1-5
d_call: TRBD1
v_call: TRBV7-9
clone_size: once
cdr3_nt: TGTGCCAGCAGCCTAACAGGGGATAGGGCGCCCCAGCATTTT
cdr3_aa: CASSLTGDRAPQHF

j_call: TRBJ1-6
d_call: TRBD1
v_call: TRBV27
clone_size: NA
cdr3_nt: TGTGCCAGTCGGGACAGGCGGTATTCACCCCTCCACTTT
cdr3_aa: CASRDRRYSPLHF

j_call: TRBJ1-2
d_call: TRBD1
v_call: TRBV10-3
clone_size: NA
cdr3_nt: TGTGCCATCACCAAACGGGCGGGACAGGTAGACTATGGCTACACCTTC
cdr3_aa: CAITKRAGQVDYGYTF

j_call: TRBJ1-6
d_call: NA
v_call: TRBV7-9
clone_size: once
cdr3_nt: TGTGCCAGCAGCCCCGAGGGGGGGCCTAATTCACCCCTCCACTTT
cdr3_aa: CASSPEGGPNSPLHF

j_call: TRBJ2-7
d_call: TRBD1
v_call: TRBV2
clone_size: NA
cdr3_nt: TGTGCCAGCAGCGCTAGGACAGGGGGTCGGAGGGGCGAGCAGTACTTC
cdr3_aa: CASSARTGGRRGEQYF

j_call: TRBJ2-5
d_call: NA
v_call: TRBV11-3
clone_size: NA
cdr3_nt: TGTGCCAGCAGCGGACAATGGCCTGAAGAGACCCAGTACTTC
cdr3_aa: CASSGQWPEETQYF

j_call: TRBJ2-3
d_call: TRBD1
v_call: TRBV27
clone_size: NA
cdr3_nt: TGTGCCAGCAGCCCGGGGACAGGGTGGGCAGATACGCAGTATTTT
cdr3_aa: CASSPGTGWADTQYF

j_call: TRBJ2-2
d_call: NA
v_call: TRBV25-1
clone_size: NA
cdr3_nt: TGTGCCAGCAGTAATTCGGGATGGAGGGCCTCCGGGGAGCTGTTTTTT
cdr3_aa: CASSNSGWRASGELFF

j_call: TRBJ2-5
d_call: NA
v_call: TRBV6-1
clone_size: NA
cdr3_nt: TGTGCCAGCAGTGTCACCGGGAGAGAGACCCAGTACTTC
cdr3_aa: CASSVTGRETQYF

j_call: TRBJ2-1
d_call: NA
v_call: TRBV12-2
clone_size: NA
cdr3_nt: TGTGCAAGTCGCCCCGCCCACACAGGGGGCGGGTCCTACAATGAGCAGTTCTTC
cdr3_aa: CASRPAHTGGGSYNEQFF

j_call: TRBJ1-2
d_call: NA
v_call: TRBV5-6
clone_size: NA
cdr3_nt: TGTGCCAGCAGCTTGCTTGTAGACTACACCTTC
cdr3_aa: CASSLLVDYTF

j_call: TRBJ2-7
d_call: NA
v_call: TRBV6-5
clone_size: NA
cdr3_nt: TGTGCCAGCAGTTACGGGTACGAGGGCTCCCGGTACGAGCAGTACTTC
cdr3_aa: CASSYGYEGSRYEQYF

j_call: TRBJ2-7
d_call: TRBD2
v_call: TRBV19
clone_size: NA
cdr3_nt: TGTGCCAGTAGTCCCGGACTAGCGGGGGGCTACGAGCAGTACTTC
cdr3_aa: CASSPGLAGGYEQYF

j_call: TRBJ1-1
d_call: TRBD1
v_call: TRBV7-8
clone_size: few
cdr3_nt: TGTGCCAGCAGCTGGACAGGGGTAGGTGAAGCTTTCTTT
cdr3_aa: CASSWTGVGEAFF

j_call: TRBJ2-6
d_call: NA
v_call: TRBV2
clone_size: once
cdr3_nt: TGTGCCAGCCTTGGCGGAGTAGCGGAGGCCAACGTCCTGACTTTC
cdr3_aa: CASLGGVAEANVLTF

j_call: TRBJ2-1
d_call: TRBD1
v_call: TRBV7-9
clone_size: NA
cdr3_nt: TGTGCCAGCACCCTAGGGACAGGGGACTACAATGAGCAGTTCTTC
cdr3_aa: CASTLGTGDYNEQFF

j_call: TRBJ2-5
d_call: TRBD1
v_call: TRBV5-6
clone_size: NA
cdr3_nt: TGTGCCAGCAGCGATGGGACAGAAGAGACCCAGTACTTC
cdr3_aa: CASSDGTEETQYF

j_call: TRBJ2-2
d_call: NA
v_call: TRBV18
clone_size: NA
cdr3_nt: TGTGCCAGCTCAACAGCGGGACAGAACACCGGGGAGCTGTTTTTT
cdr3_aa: CASSTAGQNTGELFF

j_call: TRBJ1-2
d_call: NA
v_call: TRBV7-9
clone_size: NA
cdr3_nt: TGTGCCAGCATCAGGGAAACCCTATATGGCTACACCTTC
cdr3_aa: CASIRETLYGYTF

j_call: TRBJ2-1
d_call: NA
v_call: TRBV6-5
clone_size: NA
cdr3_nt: TGTGCCAGCAGTTACACAAGCTCCTACAATGAGCAGTTCTTC
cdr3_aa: CASSYTSSYNEQFF

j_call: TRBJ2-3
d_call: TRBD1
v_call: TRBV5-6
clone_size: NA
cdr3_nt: TGTGCCAGCAGCTACTCGGGACAGCGCACAGATACGCAGTATTTT
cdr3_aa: CASSYSGQRTDTQYF

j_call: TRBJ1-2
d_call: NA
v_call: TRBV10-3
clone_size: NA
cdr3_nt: TGTGCCATCAGGGCCACAGGCCCCTATGGCTACACCTTC
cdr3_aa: CAIRATGPYGYTF

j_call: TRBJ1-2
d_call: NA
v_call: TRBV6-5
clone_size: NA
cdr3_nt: TGTGCCAGCAGTTACTCGGGCAGGGCCTATGGCTACACCTTC
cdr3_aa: CASSYSGRAYGYTF

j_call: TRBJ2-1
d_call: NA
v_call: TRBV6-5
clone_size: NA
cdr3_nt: TGTGCCAGCAGTTATCAGGTTTCCTACAATGAGCAGTTCTTC
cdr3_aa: CASSYQVSYNEQFF

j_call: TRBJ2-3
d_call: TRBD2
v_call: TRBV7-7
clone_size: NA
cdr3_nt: TGTGCTAGCAGCCCCGGGGGGGGAAGGGCAGATACGCAGTATTTT
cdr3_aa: CASSPGGGRADTQYF

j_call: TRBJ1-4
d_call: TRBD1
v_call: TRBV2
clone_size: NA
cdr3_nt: TGTGCCAGCAGTGAAGCTGCAGGGGGCGGAACTTATGAAAAACTGTTTTTT
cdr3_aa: CASSEAAGGGTYEKLFF